This TCR beta chain is from a study of graft-versus-host responses after intestinal transplantation. The overall study: Multivisceral, liver-intestinal, or isolated intestinal transplants were performed in recipients. Anti-thymocyte globulin induction, then tacrolimus and steroids for two to four years, went to all recipients.

This table comes from immunoSEQ multiplex PCR, and its TCRdb copy is limited to in-frame clones, with some not included. The sample carries 20,000 to 25,000 clones, about four fifths recorded once. Study-wide results and caveats: GvH clones turned up in recipient marrow; some had shown up first in ileum or blood. Early post-transplant HvG declines tracked with peak circulating GvH clone levels.

On this clone itself: Its antigen remains unidentified.

Germline V gene lookup returns CDR1 GTSNPN and CDR2 SVGIG (reference sequence). Trimming cost V 4 bases and J 7 bases, with 14 bases left between them. The CDR3 totals 13 residues. Specimen: unstimulated CD8+ T cells sorted from spleen or lymph node cells, collected before transplant. The receptor was derived from a human donor who was the organ donor for an intestinal transplant. This chain uses TRBV30 with TRBJ2-1; D uncertain. CDR3 sequence reads: CAWNSGPGNEQFF. For the CDR3, the DNA is TGTGCCTGGAATAGTGGGCCCGGGAATGAGCAGTTCTTC.